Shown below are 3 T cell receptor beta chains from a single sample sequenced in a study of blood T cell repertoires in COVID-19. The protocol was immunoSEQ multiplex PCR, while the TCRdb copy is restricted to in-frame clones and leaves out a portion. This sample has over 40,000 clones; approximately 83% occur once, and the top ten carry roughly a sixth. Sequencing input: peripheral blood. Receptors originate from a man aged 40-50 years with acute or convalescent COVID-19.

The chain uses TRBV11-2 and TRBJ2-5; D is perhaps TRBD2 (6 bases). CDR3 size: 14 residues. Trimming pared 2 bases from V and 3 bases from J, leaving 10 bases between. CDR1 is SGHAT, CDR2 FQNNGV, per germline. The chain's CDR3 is CASSLMGEEETQYF. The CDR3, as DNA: TGTGCCAGCAGCTTAATGGGGGAGGAAGAGACCCAGTACTTC.

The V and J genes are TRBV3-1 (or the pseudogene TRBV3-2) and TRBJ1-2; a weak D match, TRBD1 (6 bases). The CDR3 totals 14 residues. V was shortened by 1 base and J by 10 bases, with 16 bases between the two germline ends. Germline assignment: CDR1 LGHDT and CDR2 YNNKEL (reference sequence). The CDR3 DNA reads TGTGCCAGCAGCCAAGCGGTAACAGGGTACTCCTACACCTTC. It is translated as CASSQAVTGYSYTF.

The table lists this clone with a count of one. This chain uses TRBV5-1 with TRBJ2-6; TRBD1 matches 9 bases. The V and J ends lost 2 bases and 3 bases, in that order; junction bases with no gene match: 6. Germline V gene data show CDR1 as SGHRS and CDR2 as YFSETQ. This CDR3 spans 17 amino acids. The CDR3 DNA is TGCGCCAGCAGCTTTACAGGGGGCGCGGGTGGGGCCAACGTCCTGACTTTC. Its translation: CASSFTGGAGGANVLTF.